A single sample gave rise to the 32 T cell receptor beta chains below, sequenced in a study of blood T cell repertoires in COVID-19. Clones were read by immunoSEQ multiplex PCR, and TCRdb kept only the in-frame ones, dropping some. This sample carries roughly 350,000 clones, roughly 90% of them seen once, and the ten largest clones take roughly 20%. Input material: PBMCs or T cells enriched from blood (not recorded which). The receptors derive from a woman in her thirties who had recovered from COVID-19.

The chain carries TRBV4-1 and TRBJ2-1; 13 positions match TRBD2. Trimming cost V 0 bases and J 8 bases; bases outside gene matches: 7. This CDR3 comprises 17 residues. Germline assignment: CDR1 MGHRA and CDR2 YSYEKL. The DNA of the CDR3 is TGCGCCAGCAGCCAAGATACCACTAGCGGGAGGGCTGATGAGCAGTTCTTC. This translates into CASSQDTTSGRADEQFF.

V is TRBV7-3 and J is TRBJ2-5; 10 positions agree with TRBD1. This CDR3 contains 15 residues. Germline-derived CDR1 and CDR2 are SGHTA and FQGTGA. Trimming at V came to 5 bases and at J to 4 bases, leaving 7 bases not matched to a gene. The CDR3 coding sequence is TGTGCCAGCAGCCCTGGACAGGGGGGTGGAGAGACCCAGTACTTC. Translating gives CASSPGQGGGETQYF.

The J gene is TRBJ1-4, the V gene TRBV6-1, with D possibly matching TRBD1 (5 bases). Trimming shortened V by 4 bases and J by 5 bases, and 17 bases separated the two germline ends. The germline CDR1 and CDR2 sequences are MNHNS and SASEGT. The CDR3 has 16 residues. CDR3 in DNA: TGTGCCAGCAGTGTCCCGGGGGTCAGCATGAATGAAAAACTGTTTTTT. This gives the protein CASSVPGVSMNEKLFF.

The chain recombines TRBV6-4 with TRBJ2-1; a weak D match, TRBD1 (6 bases). The CDR3 contains 14 residues. Germline V CDR1 and CDR2: MRHNA, SNTAGT. Trimming stripped 2 bases from V and 4 bases from J, with 9 bases between. The CDR3 sequence: CASSDPGQYNEQFF. CDR3 DNA: TGTGCCAGCAGTGACCCCGGACAGTACAATGAGCAGTTCTTC.

This CDR3 is CASSFRTGQGDYGYTF. The CDR3, as DNA: TGTGCCAGCAGCTTTCGGACGGGACAGGGTGACTATGGCTACACCTTC. V usage is TRBV11-3 and J usage is TRBJ1-2; 9 nucleotides align to TRBD1. Losses at the gene ends were 3 bases for V and 3 bases for J; bases not matched to a gene: 8. Per the germline V gene, CDR1 is SGHNT and CDR2 is YENEEA. This CDR3 has 16 amino acids.

V usage is TRBV7-8 and J usage is TRBJ1-5; TRBD1 is a possible D gene (6 bases). The V and J ends lost 6 bases and 3 bases respectively, with 24 bases between them. The germline CDR1 and CDR2 sequences are SGHVS and FQNEAQ. The CDR3 loop spans 18 amino acids. CDR3 region: CASSSFLAPGGPNQPQHF. CDR3 sequence (DNA): TGTGCCAGCAGTTCTTTCCTCGCCCCGGGGGGGCCCAATCAGCCCCAGCATTTT. The whole variable domain, filled in from reference TRBV7-8 and TRBJ1-5, reads GAGVSQSPRYKVAKRGQDVALRCDPISGHVSLFWYQQALGQGPEFLTYFQNEAQLDKSGLPSDRFFAERPEGSVSTLKIQRTQQEDSAVYLCASSSFLAPGGPNQPQHFGDGTRLSIL.

The chain combines TRBV29-1 with TRBJ2-1; TRBD1 aligns across 8 bases. Per germline, CDR1 SQVTM and CDR2 ANQGSEA. V lost 0 bases, J lost 4 bases, and 8 bases stayed unmatched. This CDR3 contains 16 residues. CDR3 DNA sequence: TGCAGCGTTGAAGATTGGTCAGGGGGCAAATACAATGAGCAGTTCTTC. Translated, it gives CSVEDWSGGKYNEQFF.

The chain couples TRBV6-2 or TRBV6-3 to TRBJ2-1; 11 bases line up with TRBD2. V trimming: 4 bases; J trimming: 6 bases; junction bases outside the gene matches: 8. The CDR3 has 16 amino acids. Germline V gene sequence: CDR1 MNHEY, CDR2 SVGEGT. The CDR3 DNA sequence: TGTGCCAGCAGTTTCCGTCGGACTAGCGGGTTCAATGAGCAGTTCTTC. Amino acids: CASSFRRTSGFNEQFF.

This chain uses TRBV7-2 with TRBJ1-1; D is unresolved. Germline CDR1 SGHTA, CDR2 FQGNSA. The CDR3 sequence is 14 residues long. V was pared by 0 bases and J by 1 base, with 6 bases between. The CDR3 sequence: CASSLAHKNTEAFF. Here the CDR3 DNA reads TGTGCCAGCAGCTTAGCGCACAAGAACACTGAAGCTTTCTTT.

The chain has TRBV5-1 and TRBJ1-2; D gene uncertain. V lost 0 bases, J lost 8 bases, and 11 bases lay in between. Germline CDR1 SGHRS, CDR2 YFSETQ. This CDR3 has 13 residues. The CDR3 region has the DNA TGCGCCAGCAGCTTGGAAGGGCGGGCCGGCTACACCTTC. Translated: CASSLEGRAGYTF.

The chain links TRBV5-1 to TRBJ1-6; tentative D call: TRBD1 (6 bases). This CDR3 region has 16 residues. Trimming left V 4 bases short and J 7 bases short, with 18 bases between. CDR1 and CDR2 (germline): SGHRS, YFSETQ. The CDR3 region is CASSKHRQVHNSPLHF. The CDR3 bases are TGCGCCAGCAGCAAACACCGACAGGTCCACAATTCACCCCTCCACTTT.

The rearrangement joins TRBV5-5 to TRBJ2-3; D is unclear. Germline CDR1 is SGHKS and CDR2 is YYEKEE (reference sequence). Trimming stripped 4 bases from V and 3 bases from J, with 18 bases between. The length of the CDR3 is 16 residues. The CDR3: CASSDLWADETDTQYF. The CDR3 DNA reads as TGTGCCAGCAGCGATCTCTGGGCAGACGAGACAGATACGCAGTATTTT.

J is TRBJ2-7 and V is TRBV5-1; 16 bases fit TRBD2. CDR3 length: 19 amino acids. V shed 8 bases and J 3 bases; nucleotides not matched to a gene: 17. Germline V gene sequence: CDR1 SGHRS, CDR2 YFSETQ. CDR3 loop: CASSQQPGLAGGPGYEQYF. CDR3 DNA sequence: TGCGCCAGTTCACAACAACCGGGACTAGCGGGAGGGCCAGGCTACGAGCAGTACTTC. The full variable domain, in which reference TRBV5-1 and TRBJ2-7 provide the parts outside the CDR3, is KAGVTQTPRYLIKTRGQQVTLSCSPISGHRSVSWYQQTPGQGLQFLFEYFSETQRNKGNFPGRFSGRQFSNSRSEMNVSTLELGDSALYLCASSQQPGLAGGPGYEQYFGPGTRLTVT.

This chain connects TRBV4-1 to TRBJ2-1, with TRBD1 matching 9 bases. Trimming took 3 bases from V and 4 from J; bases not matched to a gene: 1. The CDR3 runs 14 residues. Per germline, CDR1 MGHRA and CDR2 YSYEKL. The CDR3 sequence is CASSQGTGYNEQFF. CDR3 sequence (DNA): TGCGCCAGCAGCCAGGGGACAGGGTACAATGAGCAGTTCTTC.

V gene TRBV19 combines with J gene TRBJ1-1, with D perhaps matching TRBD1 (6 bases). V was trimmed by 6 bases and J by 5 bases, leaving 16 bases between them. Germline values: CDR1 LNHDA, CDR2 SQIVND (reference sequence). The length of the CDR3 is 14 residues. DNA for the CDR3: TGTGCCAGTAGGGGGGCAGGGAAGGGAACTGAAGCTTTCTTT. It codes for CASRGAGKGTEAFF.

This clone came up once. The CDR3 protein is CASSQTRGLYGYTF. The CDR3 DNA reads as TGTGCCAGCAGCCAAACCAGGGGGCTCTATGGCTACACCTTC. This chain joins TRBV5-6 and TRBJ1-2, with 8 bases fitting TRBD1. Looked up from germline, CDR1 is SGHDT and CDR2 is YYEEEE. Unmatched junction bases numbered 6, after V lost 4 bases and J lost 4 bases. CDR3 length: 14 residues.

The chain combines TRBV5-1 with TRBJ2-7; D possibly corresponds to TRBD2 (6 bases). The V gene lost 6 bases and the J gene lost 7 bases, with 20 bases spanning the gap. CDR3 size: 14 residues. Germline V gene data show CDR1 as SGHRS and CDR2 as YFSETQ. CDR3 DNA: TGCGCCAGCAAACGGGCGGGACCTCCGGGAGAGCAGTACTTC. The encoded protein is CASKRAGPPGEQYF.

The chain is built from TRBV27 and TRBJ1-4, with a weak D call TRBD1 (5 bases). CDR3 length: 14 amino acids. Per the germline V gene, CDR1 is MNHEY and CDR2 is SMNVEV (reference sequence). Trimming removed 7 bases at V and 6 bases at J, with 15 bases between. CDR3 amino acids: CASTSRGGDEKLFF. For the CDR3, the DNA is TGTGCCAGCACTAGTAGGGGAGGGGATGAAAAACTGTTTTTT.

The CDR3 DNA follows: TGCGCCAGCAGCCCCTCACTGCTAGCGGGCGGCGAGCAGTACTTC. Protein product: CASSPSLLAGGEQYF. The rearrangement joins TRBV4-1 to TRBJ2-7; the match to TRBD2 covers 8 bases. CDR1 MGHRA and CDR2 YSYEKL come from the germline V gene. The length of the CDR3 is 15 residues. With 4 bases clipped from V and 6 bases from J, the junction kept 11 bases outside the gene matches.

This clone was recorded once. The V and J genes are TRBV6-2 or TRBV6-3 and TRBJ2-1; D may be TRBD2 (6 bases). The CDR3 runs 17 residues. Germline V gene data show CDR1 as MNHEY and CDR2 as SVGEGT. V was trimmed by 4 bases and J by 6 bases, leaving 22 bases between them. In nucleotides, the CDR3 is TGTGCCAGCAGTTCCCTCGGGACTCTCCTCTGGACCAATGAGCAGTTCTTC. Its protein product is CASSSLGTLLWTNEQFF.

This chain connects TRBV15 to TRBJ2-5, with D perhaps TRBD1 (9 bases). The ends were cut back, 5 bases at V and 5 bases at J, with 33 bases in the middle. CDR3 length: 20 amino acids. Germline values: CDR1 LNHNV, CDR2 YYDKDF (reference sequence). In nucleotides, the CDR3 is TGTGCCACCAGCCCCCCCGGGAGGGTCTTGGGACAGGGACTTGATGAGACCCAGTACTTC. Its protein product is CATSPPGRVLGQGLDETQYF.

The chain employs TRBV5-4 and TRBJ2-1, with D tentatively TRBD1 (6 bases). CDR3 length: 15 amino acids. Germline-derived CDR1 and CDR2 are SGHNT and YYREEE (reference sequence). The V end was cut by 4 bases, the J end by 8 bases, with 19 bases between. CDR3 in amino acids: CASSKTNRVGDEQFF. The CDR3 DNA reads as TGTGCCAGCAGCAAGACCAACAGGGTCGGGGATGAGCAGTTCTTC.

The V and J genes are TRBV20-1 and TRBJ1-2, with 9 nucleotides matching TRBD1. This CDR3 has 13 residues. Trimming removed 3 bases from V and 8 bases from J; junction bases left unmatched: 7. Germline lookup yields CDR1 DFQATT and CDR2 SNEGSKA (reference sequence). In DNA form, the CDR3 reads TGCAGTGCTAGTGGCACAGGGGGCGAGGGCTACACCTTC. It encodes CSASGTGGEGYTF.

This clone was seen a few times. V is TRBV9 and J is TRBJ2-2, with 9 bases lining up with TRBD2. Trimming took 6 bases from V and 5 from J; bases not matched to a gene: 5. The CDR3 is 14 amino acids. Germline V gives CDR1 SGDLS, CDR2 YYNGEE. For the CDR3, the DNA is TGTGCCAGCAAAGCGGGAGGTGATACCGGGGAGCTGTTTTTT. Residues: CASKAGGDTGELFF.

This chain uses TRBV7-2 with TRBJ2-1, with 9 bases that match TRBD2. The CDR3 extends over 14 amino acids. Losses at the gene ends were 3 bases for V and 3 bases for J; bases not matched to a gene: 0. Germline CDR1 and CDR2: SGHTA and FQGNSA. The CDR3 coding sequence is TGTGCCAGCAGCTTGCGGGAGGGCTACAATGAGCAGTTCTTC. Amino acids: CASSLREGYNEQFF. Looking up the rest from reference TRBV7-2 and TRBJ2-1 gives the full variable domain: GAGVSQSPSNKVTEKGKDVELRCDPISGHTALYWYRQSLGQGLEFLIYFQGNSAPDKSGLPSDRFSAERTGGSVSTLTIQRTQQEDSAVYLCASSLREGYNEQFFGPGTRLTVL.

The gene calls are TRBV19 and TRBJ2-1; 7 bases are a match to TRBD2. This CDR3 is built from 12 residues. Germline CDR1 reads LNHDA; CDR2 reads SQIVND (reference sequence). J gave up 5 bases and V 9 bases, and 4 bases lay outside the gene matches. CDR3 sequence reads: CASSSGNNEQFF. The CDR3 DNA sequence: TGTGCCAGCTCTAGCGGAAACAATGAGCAGTTCTTC.

This clone was seen just once. CDR3 protein: CASSAGGNYGYTF. The CDR3 DNA follows: TGCGCCAGCAGTGCGGGCGGGAACTATGGCTACACCTTC. This rearrangement joins TRBV5-1 to TRBJ1-2; D gene uncertain. The CDR3 has 13 amino acids. Germline CDR1 reads SGHRS; CDR2 reads YFSETQ. The V end lost 5 bases, the J end lost 2 bases, and 10 bases lay between the germline ends.

This chain links TRBV28 with TRBJ1-2, with a possible D match to TRBD1 (6 bases). CDR1 and CDR2 (germline): MDHEN, SYDVKM. V lost 6 bases, J lost 8 bases, and 19 bases lay in between. The CDR3 has 14 residues. The CDR3 here is CASRPRGRGGGYTF. For the CDR3, the DNA is TGTGCCAGCAGACCTCGAGGGAGGGGGGGAGGCTACACCTTC.

The chain couples TRBV2 to TRBJ1-2; the match to TRBD1 covers 7 bases. V gave up 5 bases and J gave up 6 bases; unmatched junction bases: 6. CDR1 SNHLY and CDR2 FYNNEI come from the germline V gene. The CDR3 spans 13 residues. The CDR3 loop reads CASSLIGTDGYTF. The CDR3 DNA follows: TGTGCCAGCAGTCTTATAGGGACAGATGGCTACACCTTC.

V and J are TRBV18 and TRBJ1-1; TRBD1 is a possible D gene (6 bases). The CDR3 is 13 amino acids. Germline V gene sequence: CDR1 KGHSH, CDR2 LQKENI. V gave up 6 bases and J gave up 7 bases, with 15 bases separating them. CDR3 protein: CASSRTVEGEAFF. DNA for the CDR3: TGTGCCAGCTCGCGGACAGTTGAAGGTGAAGCTTTCTTT.

This clone was counted only a few times. The genes are TRBV19 and TRBJ1-6, with a possible D match to TRBD1 (5 bases). V was shortened by 7 bases and J by 7 bases, with 11 bases between the two germline ends. The CDR3 consists of 13 residues. Germline-derived CDR1 and CDR2 are LNHDA and SQIVND (reference sequence). The CDR3 nucleotides are TGTGCCAGTACCCGCGGGGGAAATTCACCCCTCCACTTT. Its translation is CASTRGGNSPLHF.

Comments on this clone: An end of the junction does not agree with germline; a read error may underlie this. The V call is TRBV5-1, the J call TRBJ1-4; the match to TRBD1 covers 11 bases. Germline CDR1 SGHRS, CDR2 YFSETQ. The CDR3 sequence is 16 residues long. The CDR3 DNA reads TGCGCCAGCAGCTCCCTTGGGACAGGGGGGAATGAGAAACTGTTTTTT. Amino acids: CASSSLGTGGNEKLFF.